This T cell receptor (beta chain) was retrieved from a study of T cell repertoires in cytomegalovirus infection. Study overall: CMV infection together with matching HLA type was indicated by public TCR beta signatures.

CDR1 and CDR2 from the germline V gene are SGHVS and FNYEAQ. The CDR3 is made up of 13 amino acids. The V and J ends lost 5 bases and 9 bases respectively, with 17 bases between them. General observations from the study: In two of eight donors, the top clonotype was HLA-C-restricted CMV-specific.

Each CDR3 protein gets one entry after TCRdb re-called the reads with MiXCR. The table has 300,000 to 400,000 distinct CDR3 sequences, about a sixth seen once; the top ten hold 7.5% to 9%. Comment on this clonotype: The antigen is unknown.

The source of this sequence is a human donor in good health (CMV status not recorded). Some clones in this sample may be carry-over from other donors' samples. V usage is TRBV7-6 and J usage is TRBJ2-7; possibly TRBD1 for D (5 bases). Sample: PBMCs. CDR3 nucleotides: TGTGCCAGCAGCACTACTAAGGGGTCAGGGCAGTACTTC. Encoded protein: CASSTTKGSGQYF.